What follows are 11 T cell receptor beta chains derived from one specimen sequenced in a study of blood T cell repertoires in COVID-19. Sequenced by immunoSEQ multiplex PCR; TCRdb stores in-frame clones only, minus some. In the table there are under 300,000 clones, about 88% of which are singletons. The sample was peripheral blood. Source of these receptors: a woman in her 40s who had recovered from COVID-19.

This chain joins TRBV3-1 (or the pseudogene TRBV3-2) and TRBJ1-2; TRBD1 aligns across 8 bases. The CDR3 runs 17 residues. V was clipped by 2 bases and J by 2 bases; unmatched bases: 10. Per the germline V gene, CDR1 is LGHDT and CDR2 is YNNKEL (reference sequence). The CDR3 DNA reads TGTGCCAGCAGCCAACCGCTACAGGGGGTAACCAACTATGGCTACACCTTC. This sequence encodes CASSQPLQGVTNYGYTF.

This chain joins TRBV9 and TRBJ1-3; a weak D match, TRBD1 (6 bases). This CDR3 region has 20 residues. Trimming took 0 bases from V and 0 from J, leaving 22 bases between them. Germline V gene lookup returns CDR1 SGDLS and CDR2 YYNGEE. CDR3 nucleotides: TGTGCCAGCAGCGTAGAGGGGGGGCCGGAGCGACCCTCCTCTGGAAACACCATATATTTT. Encoded protein: CASSVEGGPERPSSGNTIYF.

The chain employs TRBV24-1 and TRBJ1-5; 7 nucleotides match TRBD1. CDR3 length equals 13 residues. Germline V gives CDR1 KGHDR, CDR2 SFDVKD. V lost 10 bases and J lost 2; bases outside the gene matches: 4. CDR3: CATDDRGNQPQHF. The CDR3 DNA follows: TGTGCCACAGACGACAGGGGCAATCAGCCCCAGCATTTT.

The chain links TRBV4-2 to TRBJ1-5; weak D call: TRBD1 (6 bases). This CDR3 contains 18 residues. Germline loops: CDR1 LGHNA, CDR2 YNFKEQ. V lost 1 base and J lost 1, with 17 bases in between. This CDR3 reads CASSQVEKGVRSNQPQHF. The CDR3 bases are TGTGCCAGCAGCCAAGTAGAAAAGGGGGTTAGAAGCAATCAGCCCCAGCATTTT.

J is TRBJ1-2 and V is TRBV4-1; D is possibly TRBD1 (6 bases). CDR1 MGHRA and CDR2 YSYEKL come from the germline V gene. The CDR3 contains 16 residues. Trimming removed 3 bases from V and 8 bases from J, with 22 bases in between. CDR3 sequence reads: CASSQHALTGLGGYTF. DNA of the CDR3: TGCGCCAGCAGCCAGCATGCTTTGACAGGATTGGGAGGCTACACCTTC.

This sequence joins TRBV18 and TRBJ1-1; D might be TRBD1 (5 bases). CDR1 is KGHSH and CDR2 is LQKENI in the germline V gene. The length of the CDR3 is 13 residues. Deletions cut 2 bases from V and 5 bases from J, with 9 bases between. The CDR3 DNA reads TGTGCCAGCTCACCAGGGGGGAGAACTGAAGCTTTCTTT. It translates to CASSPGGRTEAFF.

In its sample, this clone was seen a few times. CDR3 sequence reads: CASSAMTGGDSPLHF. CDR3 bases: TGTGCCAGCAGCGCTATGACAGGGGGAGATTCACCCCTCCACTTT. The chain uses TRBV9 and TRBJ1-6; TRBD1 aligns across 9 bases. The germline V gene has CDR1 SGDLS and CDR2 YYNGEE. The CDR3 loop spans 15 amino acids. Losses at the gene ends were 3 bases for V and 8 bases for J; bases not matched to a gene: 6.

The gene calls are TRBV7-2 and TRBJ2-7, with 11 bases lining up with TRBD2. Trimming at V came to 1 base and at J to 5 bases, leaving 7 bases not matched to a gene. Germline CDR1 SGHTA, CDR2 FQGNSA. There are 16 residues in the CDR3. The CDR3 coding sequence is TGTGCCAGCAGCTTAGAACCTAGCGGGGGGTCCCACGAGCAGTACTTC. Amino acid sequence: CASSLEPSGGSHEQYF.

The chain joins TRBV2 to TRBJ2-2, with TRBD2 identical over 10 bases. Germline V gene sequence: CDR1 SNHLY, CDR2 FYNNEI. After removal of 5 bases from V and 4 bases from J, the junction contained 7 bases not matched to a gene. CDR3 length equals 16 residues. CDR3 in DNA: TGTGCCAGCAGTTACAGCGGGAGGGCGGGCACCGGGGAGCTGTTTTTT. Translating it yields CASSYSGRAGTGELFF.

This clone was detected once. This sequence joins TRBV27 and TRBJ2-1, with 12 nucleotides matching TRBD2. V shed 3 bases, J shed 7 bases, and the junction held 13 bases outside the gene matches. Germline CDR1 and CDR2: MNHEY and SMNVEV (reference sequence). The length of the CDR3 is 18 residues. CDR3 sequence reads: CASSFTGITSGRRNEQFF. The DNA for the CDR3 is TGTGCCAGCAGTTTTACTGGCATTACTAGCGGGAGGAGGAATGAGCAGTTCTTC.

V gene TRBV9 combines with J gene TRBJ1-1, with D hard to call. Trimming removed 7 bases at V and 6 bases at J, with 10 bases between. The CDR3 runs to 11 residues. Germline V gives CDR1 SGDLS, CDR2 YYNGEE. CDR3 coding DNA: TGTGCCAGCTCAACCGGGGCTGAAGCTTTCTTT. Translating gives CASSTGAEAFF.